A single TCR beta chain is shown here with its context. High-throughput TCR beta sequencing covered peripheral CD8+ and CD4+ T cells. TEMRA cells were FACS-enriched, unlike CD8+ and CD4+ T cells, which were negatively isolated. This specimen belongs to a study of CD8 T cells in Susac syndrome. Study in general: At the time of blood draw, patients with Susac syndrome were therapy-naive, receiving corticosteroids, or receiving intravenous immunoglobulin alone.

Random hexamers were used to reverse transcribe roughly 0.5 to 1 ug of RNA. Amplification of TCR beta CDR3 by immunoSEQ multiplex PCR spanned 54 Vbeta and 13 Jbeta. TCRdb fed the immunoSEQ multiplex PCR reads into MiXCR, producing one record per CDR3 protein. The repertoire holds some 200,000 distinct CDR3 sequences, with almost 96% as singletons. V dropped 6 bases and J dropped 5 bases, with 24 bases sitting between them. The germline V gene has CDR1 SGHRS and CDR2 YFSETQ. The CDR3 runs to 17 residues. This clonotype was sampled from a human donor with Susac syndrome. The chain carries TRBV5-1 and TRBJ2-1; D ambiguous. The sequencing input was CD4+ T cells from PBMCs. The CDR3 here is CASMARRQFRSDNEQFF. CDR3 DNA: TGCGCCAGCATGGCGAGACGCCAGTTTCGGTCGGACAATGAGCAGTTCTTC.